This is a list of T cell receptor beta chains from one sample in a study of technical replicates of blood from a handful of donors. The protocol was immunoSEQ multiplex PCR, while the TCRdb copy is restricted to in-frame clones and leaves out a portion. The data show more than 65,000 clones, with approximately 96% seen just once and less than 0.2% held by the top ten. The sequenced material came from T cells isolated from PBMCs. These receptors were obtained from a human donor in good health. Each CDR3 is given with its conserved first and last residue. The D gene is left open where the match is weak. Not every row has a clone size; where given, it reads once, few, many or a size class.

NA,TRBJ2-1,TRBD2,TRBV5-1,CASSLAGGPDGEQFF,TGCGCCAGCTCACTAGCGGGAGGGCCTGACGGTGAGCAGTTCTTC
NA,TRBJ2-7,TRBD1,TRBV6-6,CASSAGTGVFYEQYF,TGTGCCAGCAGTGCCGGGACAGGGGTATTCTACGAGCAGTACTTC
NA,TRBJ2-2,NA,TRBV7-6,CASSLTRGNTGELFF,TGTGCCAGCAGCTTAACCCGAGGGAACACCGGGGAGCTGTTTTTT
NA,TRBJ1-6,TRBD1,TRBV29-1,CSVVIGDRDSPLHF,TGCAGCGTTGTAATAGGGGACAGGGATTCACCCCTCCACTTT
few,TRBJ2-1,TRBD2,TRBV18,CASSRLGLADEQFF,TGTGCCAGCTCACGCTTGGGACTAGCGGATGAGCAGTTCTTC
NA,TRBJ1-5,TRBD1,TRBV19,CASLMVQGAGGNQPQHF,TGTGCCAGCCTAATGGTCCAGGGGGCAGGGGGCAATCAGCCCCAGCATTTT
NA,TRBJ1-1,TRBD1,TRBV12-5,CASGLVLNRGAEAFF,TGTGCTAGTGGTTTGGTACTGAACAGGGGCGCTGAAGCTTTCTTT
NA,TRBJ2-1,NA,TRBV15,CATSRDKRGGEQFF,TGTGCCACCAGCAGAGATAAGCGCGGAGGAGAGCAGTTCTTC
NA,TRBJ2-1,NA,TRBV29-1,CSVEGEFSYNEQFF,TGCAGCGTTGAAGGAGAGTTCTCCTACAATGAGCAGTTCTTC
NA,TRBJ2-7,NA,TRBV4-1,CASSQVQGLGYEQYF,TGCGCCAGCAGCCAAGTCCAGGGCCTCGGCTACGAGCAGTACTTC
NA,TRBJ1-1,NA,TRBV12-5,CASGLGFTTENTEAFF,TGTGCTAGTGGTTTGGGTTTCACGACAGAGAACACTGAAGCTTTCTTT
NA,TRBJ2-5,NA,TRBV10-2,CASSDDPRYQETQYF,TGCGCCAGCAGTGATGACCCTAGGTACCAAGAGACCCAGTACTTC
NA,TRBJ1-6,NA,TRBV5-1,CASSQGNSPLHF,TGCGCCAGCAGTCAGGGGAATTCACCCCTCCACTTT
NA,TRBJ2-1,TRBD2,TRBV2,CASSELKGVAGYNEQFF,TGTGCCAGCAGTGAGTTAAAGGGCGTAGCGGGGTACAATGAGCAGTTCTTC
NA,TRBJ2-3,NA,TRBV28,CASSPLSEADTQYF,TGTGCCAGCAGTCCGTTATCGGAGGCAGATACGCAGTATTTT
NA,TRBJ1-1,TRBD1,TRBV14,CASSQTGGRTEAFF,TGTGCCAGCAGCCAAACAGGGGGCCGGACTGAAGCTTTCTTT
NA,TRBJ2-7,NA,TRBV5-1,CASSFQTGHRSYEQYF,TGCGCCAGCAGCTTCCAGACGGGACACCGCTCCTACGAGCAGTACTTC
NA,TRBJ1-5,NA,TRBV6-1,CASSEAPSARQADQPQHF,TGTGCCAGCAGTGAAGCCCCCTCCGCCAGACAGGCAGATCAGCCCCAGCATTTT
once,TRBJ1-1,TRBD1,TRBV11-3,CASSPRQGVVTEAFF,TGTGCCAGCAGCCCCCGACAGGGAGTAGTCACTGAAGCTTTCTTT
NA,TRBJ2-7,NA,TRBV5-6,CASTLTPDSWYEQYF,TGTGCCAGCACCCTAACGCCGGATAGCTGGTACGAGCAGTACTTC
NA,TRBJ1-4,NA,TRBV7-6,CASSLGGPERELFF,TGTGCCAGCAGCTTAGGGGGGCCCGAGAGAGAACTGTTTTTT
NA,TRBJ2-3,TRBD2,TRBV27,CASRPRRRTSGIADTQYF,TGTGCCAGCAGACCACGCCGGAGGACTAGCGGGATTGCAGATACGCAGTATTTT
NA,TRBJ2-5,NA,TRBV2,CASALVEAQYF,TGTGCCAGCGCCCTCGTCGAGGCCCAGTACTTC
NA,TRBJ2-7,TRBD1,TRBV5-4,CASSPGTGGSDEQYF,TGTGCCAGCAGCCCCGGGACAGGGGGCTCGGATGAGCAGTACTTC
NA,TRBJ2-2,TRBD1,TRBV6-5,CASSSLTGTVKLFF,TGTGCCAGCAGCTCCCTTACCGGGACAGTCAAGCTGTTTTTT
NA,TRBJ1-1,TRBD1,TRBV11-2,CASSLAGTDEAFF,TGTGCCAGCAGCTTAGCGGGGACAGATGAAGCTTTCTTT
NA,TRBJ2-5,NA,TRBV30,CAWSVERVEETQYF,TGTGCCTGGAGTGTGGAGAGGGTGGAAGAGACCCAGTACTTC
NA,TRBJ2-3,NA,TRBV11-3,CASSNPLRGNNADTQYF,TGTGCCAGCAGCAACCCCCTCCGGGGAAACAACGCAGATACGCAGTATTTT
NA,TRBJ2-3,NA,TRBV30,CAWSGSGTDTQYF,TGTGCCTGGAGTGGTTCAGGCACAGATACGCAGTATTTT
NA,TRBJ1-5,NA,TRBV11-2,CASSFGVNQPQHF,TGTGCCAGCAGCTTCGGGGTAAATCAGCCCCAGCATTTT
NA,TRBJ2-7,NA,TRBV21-1,CASILRQGMSYEQYF,TGTGCCAGCATCCTAAGACAGGGAATGTCCTACGAGCAGTACTTC
once,TRBJ2-1,TRBD2,TRBV5-4,CASSVRLAGVLGEQFF,TGTGCCAGCAGCGTAAGACTAGCGGGAGTCTTAGGTGAGCAGTTCTTC
few,TRBJ2-1,TRBD2,TRBV18,CASQGLAGDRSYNEQFF,TGTGCCAGCCAGGGACTAGCGGGAGACAGATCCTACAATGAGCAGTTCTTC
once,TRBJ1-5,TRBD1,TRBV7-9,CASSLIGQGNQPQHF,TGTGCCAGCAGCTTAATAGGACAGGGGAACCAGCCCCAGCATTTT
NA,TRBJ1-2,TRBD1,TRBV5-1,CASSFGQVEGYTF,TGCGCCAGCAGCTTTGGACAGGTGGAGGGCTACACCTTC
NA,TRBJ2-7,TRBD1,TRBV6-5,CASRKGQGYEQYF,TGTGCCAGCAGGAAGGGACAGGGGTACGAGCAGTACTTC
NA,TRBJ2-1,NA,TRBV5-1,CASSYSGYLNEQFF,TGCGCCAGCAGCTATAGCGGCTACCTCAATGAGCAGTTCTTC
NA,TRBJ2-1,NA,TRBV10-2,CASSESRRQQFF,TGCGCCAGCAGTGAGTCAAGGAGACAGCAGTTCTTC
NA,TRBJ2-1,NA,TRBV27,CASSPFASSYNEQFF,TGTGCCAGCAGTCCCTTTGCCAGCTCCTACAATGAGCAGTTCTTC
once,TRBJ2-1,TRBD2,TRBV5-4,CASSLGMGLAGSNEQFF,TGTGCCAGCAGCTTGGGAATGGGACTAGCGGGATCCAATGAGCAGTTCTTC
NA,TRBJ2-1,TRBD2,TRBV29-1,CSVEGRPGGPSNEQFF,TGCAGCGTTGAAGGCCGGCCGGGGGGGCCGTCGAATGAGCAGTTCTTC
NA,TRBJ2-2,NA,TRBV7-9,CASSSRAVGELFF,TGTGCCAGCAGCTCGAGGGCCGTCGGGGAGCTGTTTTTT
NA,TRBJ1-5,NA,TRBV10-3,CAIAATGPNQPQHF,TGTGCCATCGCGGCGACAGGCCCTAATCAGCCCCAGCATTTT
NA,TRBJ2-7,TRBD1,TRBV2,CASETSTGSYEQYF,TGTGCCAGCGAAACCTCGACAGGGAGCTACGAGCAGTACTTC
NA,TRBJ2-3,NA,TRBV5-6,CASSLPGLGTFTDTQYF,TGTGCCAGCAGCTTGCCCGGACTAGGGACATTCACAGATACGCAGTATTTT
NA,TRBJ2-3,TRBD2,TRBV5-4,CASSPSGYTDTQYF,TGTGCCAGCAGCCCTAGCGGTTACACAGATACGCAGTATTTT
NA,TRBJ2-1,NA,TRBV30,CAWKNRGGGLGGNEQFF,TGTGCCTGGAAGAACAGGGGAGGGGGACTAGGTGGTAATGAGCAGTTCTTC
NA,TRBJ2-6,NA,TRBV9,CASSVAPRAGAGANVLTF,TGTGCCAGCAGCGTAGCCCCCAGGGCAGGGGCTGGGGCCAACGTCCTGACTTTC
NA,TRBJ2-7,NA,TRBV12-2,CASRLSFKTSGFFDEQYF,TGTGCAAGTCGCTTATCCTTTAAGACTAGCGGGTTCTTCGACGAGCAGTACTTC